These T cell receptor beta chains were read from a single sample in a study of T cells in localized non-small cell lung cancer. Here immunoSEQ multiplex PCR was the method, and the copy in TCRdb shows in-frame clones only, minus some. The repertoire holds about 3,000 clones, with approximately 17% as singletons. Material: lung tumor tissue, obtained before any cancer treatment. These receptors were taken from a man aged 35-75 years with stage I squamous cell lung carcinoma. The CDR3 runs from the conserved cysteine through the conserved F or W. Fields, in order: D gene, clone size, V gene, J gene, CDR3 DNA, CDR3 protein. The D gene is left open where the match is weak. The size of a clone is reported for some rows only, either as once, few or many, or as a class for expanded clones.

D: .
size: few
V: TRBV9
J: TRBJ1-1
DNA: TGTGCCAGCAGTCTCAGGGGAACCACTGAAGCTTTCTTT
CDR3: CASSLRGTTEAFF

D: .
size: .
V: TRBV11-3
J: TRBJ2-7
DNA: TGTGCCAGCAGCTTGGATCCGGGTCCCAGCTACGAGCAGTACTTC
CDR3: CASSLDPGPSYEQYF

D: TRBD1
size: .
V: TRBV18
J: TRBJ2-3
DNA: TGTGCCAGCTCACGACAGGGGGCCGACACAGATACGCAGTATTTT
CDR3: CASSRQGADTDTQYF

D: .
size: .
V: TRBV25-1
J: TRBJ1-3
DNA: TGTGCCAGCAGTGACTCTGGAAACACCATATATTTT
CDR3: CASSDSGNTIYF

D: .
size: .
V: TRBV28
J: TRBJ2-7
DNA: TGTGCCAGCAGCCAGATAGGGTCCTCCTACGAGCAGTACTTC
CDR3: CASSQIGSSYEQYF

D: TRBD1
size: few
V: TRBV18
J: TRBJ1-4
DNA: TGTGCCAGCTCACCTACCGGGACAGGGAATGAAAAACTGTTTTTT
CDR3: CASSPTGTGNEKLFF

D: TRBD1
size: few
V: TRBV11-3
J: TRBJ2-5
DNA: TGTGCCAGCAGCTTCAGCCAGACAGGGAAAATTCAAGAGACCCAGTACTTC
CDR3: CASSFSQTGKIQETQYF

D: .
size: few
V: TRBV11-3
J: TRBJ2-1
DNA: TGTGCCAGCAGCTACCAGGGAATACTCTACAATGAGCAGTTCTTC
CDR3: CASSYQGILYNEQFF

D: TRBD1
size: medium-sized
V: TRBV11-3
J: TRBJ2-7
DNA: TGTGCCAGCAGCTCCCGTGGGGACAGAGACTACGAGCAGTACTTC
CDR3: CASSSRGDRDYEQYF

D: TRBD2
size: large
V: TRBV11-3
J: TRBJ2-5
DNA: TGTGCCAGCAGCTACGGGACTAGCGGCCGACAAGAGACCCAGTACTTC
CDR3: CASSYGTSGRQETQYF

D: .
size: few
V: TRBV9
J: TRBJ1-3
DNA: TGTGCCAGCAGCGACCGGGACAAAGGAAACACCATATATTTT
CDR3: CASSDRDKGNTIYF

D: TRBD2
size: .
V: TRBV11-3
J: TRBJ2-3
DNA: TGTGCCAGCCGAGGCGGGGGGTTCACAGATACGCAGTATTTT
CDR3: CASRGGGFTDTQYF

D: TRBD1
size: few
V: TRBV6-8
J: TRBJ2-7
DNA: TGTGCCAGCAGTCCAAAACAGACCTGGACAGGGGGCATTAGCTCCTACGAGCAGTACTTC
CDR3: CASSPKQTWTGGISSYEQYF

D: TRBD1
size: .
V: TRBV5-1
J: TRBJ2-1
DNA: TGCGCCAGCAGCGGAAGGACAGGGTCCTACAATGAGCAGTTCTTC
CDR3: CASSGRTGSYNEQFF

D: TRBD1
size: .
V: TRBV11-3
J: TRBJ2-1
DNA: TGTGCCAGCAGCTTGGAACAGGGGGGAACCTACAATGAGCAGTTCTTC
CDR3: CASSLEQGGTYNEQFF

D: .
size: few
V: TRBV6-8
J: TRBJ1-4
DNA: TGTGCCAGCAGTGTGACGGCAACTAATGAAAAACTGTTTTTT
CDR3: CASSVTATNEKLFF

D: .
size: .
V: TRBV11-3
J: TRBJ1-1
DNA: TGTGCCAGCAGGACACAGGGTCAGCACACTGAAGCTTTCTTT
CDR3: CASRTQGQHTEAFF

D: .
size: .
V: TRBV28
J: TRBJ2-5
DNA: TGTGCCAGCAGTTTCAGGAACCAAGAGACCCAGTACTTC
CDR3: CASSFRNQETQYF

D: .
size: few
V: TRBV4-1
J: TRBJ2-6
DNA: TGCGCCAGCAGCCTCACAGGACGCCCGAGCTCTGGGGCCAACGTCCTGACTTTC
CDR3: CASSLTGRPSSGANVLTF

D: .
size: .
V: TRBV6-8
J: TRBJ2-7
DNA: TGTGCCAGCAGTTACATGGGGACTGAGGAGGAGCAGTACTTC
CDR3: CASSYMGTEEEQYF

D: .
size: large
V: TRBV6-8
J: TRBJ1-1
DNA: TGTGCCAGCAGATTAGAGGCGAACACTGAAGCTTTCTTT
CDR3: CASRLEANTEAFF

D: TRBD1
size: few
V: TRBV28
J: TRBJ1-1
DNA: TGTGCCAGCAGGTCACAGGGGAGCGGCACTGAAGCTTTCTTT
CDR3: CASRSQGSGTEAFF